This T cell receptor beta chain emerged from a study of T cell responses to AZD1222 COVID-19 vaccine. On this clone itself: Its antigen remains unknown.

Study findings and constraints: Most donors were white British and more were female, and clonal diversity was possibly underestimated.

This table comes from immunoSEQ multiplex PCR, and its TCRdb copy is limited to in-frame clones, with some not included. The table shows 130,000 or so clones, with 93% occurring only once. V lost 6 bases and J lost 6, with 9 bases in between. The CDR3 consists of 12 residues. Germline V CDR1 and CDR2: SGHVS, FQNEAQ. The receptor was isolated from an adult in good health. This chain uses TRBV7-8 with TRBJ2-1, with no clear D. Here the sequenced sample was peripheral blood, taken on day 0 of AZD1222 vaccination. In nucleotides, the CDR3 is TGTGCCAGCAGAAGGGATGGCAATGAGCAGTTCTTC. As protein: CASRRDGNEQFF.